This T cell receptor beta chain was captured by sequencing in a study of prognosis after radiotherapy for stage I lung cancer. Looking at the study overall: It was considered that all non-small cell lung cancer patients were medically inoperable. Concurrent therapy was not administered with stereotactic body radiotherapy to any patient. Study findings and constraints: Shannon entropy after stereotactic body radiation therapy was lower in patients who developed distant metastases.

This clonotype was picked up many times. As yet, its antigen is unknown. The authors amplified TCR beta CDR3 from genomic DNA using two-round multiplex PCR. During first-round PCR, primers specific to each TRBV and TRBJ gene were used. TCRdb used MiXCR to reprocess the multiplex PCR reads, holding one entry per CDR3 protein. The data show approximately 30,000 distinct CDR3 sequences, around 30% seen once. The CDR3 sequence is 15 residues long. Germline loops: CDR1 MDHEN, CDR2 SYDVKM. The V gene lost 5 bases and the J gene lost 3 bases, with 15 bases spanning the gap. The chain uses TRBV28 and TRBJ2-3; a weak D match, TRBD1 (5 bases). The sequence was obtained from a donor over 45 with non-small cell lung cancer. The input for sequencing was PBMCs, taken before or after stereotactic body radiation therapy (not recorded which). CDR3 nucleotide sequence: TGTGCCAGCAGTGATTCCCCAGGGCTAACAGATACGCAGTATTTT. It yields the protein CASSDSPGLTDTQYF.